This is a list of T cell receptor beta chains from one sample in a study of T cell responses to AZD1222 COVID-19 vaccine. Data came from immunoSEQ multiplex PCR; TCRdb stores just in-frame clones and leaves some out. Of 120,000 or so clones in the sample, roughly 84% were seen once. Here the sequenced sample was peripheral blood, taken 28 days after the second AZD1222 dose. The origin of the receptors is an adult who received the AZD1222 COVID-19 vaccine. The CDR3 runs from the conserved cysteine through the conserved F or W. The D gene is left open where the match is weak. Clone size is given for some rows only: seen once, a few or many times, or a class if the clone is expanded.

v_call	clone_size	d_call	j_call	cdr3_aa	cdr3_nt
TRBV27	-	-	TRBJ2-1	CASSLDLYKAEQFF	TGTGCCAGCAGTCTAGACCTCTACAAGGCTGAGCAGTTCTTC
TRBV2	-	-	TRBJ2-2	CASTRAPNTGELFF	TGTGCCAGCACGAGGGCGCCGAACACCGGGGAGCTGTTTTTT
TRBV6-5	-	TRBD1	TRBJ2-1	CASSQDRGAVDEQFF	TGTGCCAGCAGTCAGGACAGGGGCGCAGTCGATGAGCAGTTCTTC
TRBV12-3/TRBV12-4	-	-	TRBJ2-3	CASTFYQDTQYF	TGTGCCAGCACCTTTTATCAAGATACGCAGTATTTT
TRBV7-8	-	-	TRBJ2-7	CASSLGPGSYEQYF	TGTGCCAGCAGCTTAGGGCCAGGCTCCTACGAGCAGTACTTC
TRBV7-8	once	-	TRBJ1-6	CASSSTEVSYNSPLHF	TGTGCCAGCAGCTCGACTGAAGTCTCCTATAATTCACCCCTCCACTTT
TRBV6-2/TRBV6-3	few	TRBD1	TRBJ1-5	CASSYERDRGSRIGNQPQHF	TGTGCCAGCAGTTACGAAAGGGACAGGGGCTCCCGAATCGGTAATCAGCCCCAGCATTTT
TRBV5-1	once	TRBD1	TRBJ1-3	CASSLFGQGGGNTIYF	TGCGCCAGCAGCTTGTTCGGACAGGGGGGTGGAAACACCATATATTTT
TRBV13	few	TRBD1	TRBJ2-7	CASSPGGRAASYEQYF	TGTGCCAGCAGTCCAGGGGGTCGCGCCGCCTCCTACGAGCAGTACTTC
TRBV11-3	-	TRBD1	TRBJ2-3	CASSLEGQAVTDTQYF	TGTGCCAGCAGCTTAGAGGGACAGGCTGTCACAGATACGCAGTATTTT
TRBV30	-	-	TRBJ1-2	CAWGRTLGYTF	TGTGCCTGGGGTCGGACACTCGGCTACACCTTC
TRBV11-2	-	TRBD1	TRBJ1-1	CASSFDPGQGAFF	TGTGCCAGCAGCTTTGATCCGGGACAGGGAGCTTTCTTT
TRBV30	-	-	TRBJ1-1	CAWNQAIGNTEAFF	TGTGCCTGGAATCAGGCCATCGGGAACACTGAAGCTTTCTTT
TRBV28	once	-	TRBJ1-4	CASRSRVQANEKLFF	TGTGCCAGCAGGTCGAGGGTTCAGGCTAATGAAAAACTGTTTTTT
TRBV11-3	few	-	TRBJ2-1	CASSLSGQTGRKYNEQFF	TGTGCCAGCAGCTTAAGCGGACAGACTGGCCGAAAATACAATGAGCAGTTCTTC
TRBV5-6	-	TRBD1	TRBJ1-1	CASSLDRGNEAFF	TGTGCCAGCAGCTTGGACAGGGGAAATGAAGCTTTCTTT
TRBV5-1	-	-	TRBJ1-2	CASSLAAGVGYGYTF	TGCGCCAGCAGCTTGGCGGCAGGGGTTGGCTATGGCTACACCTTC
TRBV6-2/TRBV6-3	-	-	TRBJ1-1	CASSLQVSQNTEAFF	TGTGCCAGCAGTTTGCAGGTGAGCCAAAACACTGAAGCTTTCTTT
TRBV5-6	-	TRBD2	TRBJ2-7	CASSWGLAGVPYF	TGTGCCAGCAGCTGGGGACTAGCGGGGGTTCCGTACTTC
TRBV7-2	few	-	TRBJ1-2	CASSPQGRSSYTF	TGTGCCAGCAGCCCGCAGGGGCGCTCGAGCTACACCTTC
TRBV15	-	-	TRBJ1-5	CATSRVGSSNQPQHF	TGTGCCACCAGCAGAGTAGGGAGCAGCAATCAGCCCCAGCATTTT
TRBV7-9	-	-	TRBJ2-1	CASSLGQGVF	TGTGCCAGCAGCTTAGGGCAGGGTGTCTTC
TRBV7-9	once	-	TRBJ2-5	CASTRGGANQETQYF	TGTGCCAGCACGCGTGGCGGGGCAAATCAAGAGACCCAGTACTTC
TRBV12-5	-	-	TRBJ2-6	CASADSGANVLTF	TGTGCTAGTGCCGACTCTGGGGCCAACGTCCTGACTTTC
TRBV7-2	-	-	TRBJ1-2	CASSFPPYGYTF	TGTGCCAGCAGCTTTCCACCATATGGCTACACCTTC
TRBV9	-	TRBD1	TRBJ2-5	CASMRGQAQETQYF	TGTGCCAGCATGCGGGGACAGGCCCAAGAGACCCAGTACTTC
TRBV6-4	few	TRBD2	TRBJ2-1	CASSGSSGSTNEQFF	TGTGCCAGCAGTGGAAGTAGCGGGTCCACAAATGAGCAGTTCTTC
TRBV4-1	-	-	TRBJ1-1	CASSQDSHTGNTEAFF	TGCGCCAGCAGCCAAGATTCGCATACGGGGAACACTGAAGCTTTCTTT
TRBV30	-	-	TRBJ2-3	CAWTGGGGVDTQYF	TGTGCCTGGACAGGTGGGGGGGGCGTAGATACGCAGTATTTT
TRBV28	-	-	TRBJ2-7	CASTLAAVREQYF	TGTGCCAGCACCCTCGCTGCAGTTAGGGAGCAGTACTTC
TRBV7-2	-	-	TRBJ1-2	CASSPDRYYGYTF	TGTGCCAGCAGCCCCGACAGGTACTATGGCTACACCTTC
TRBV7-2	-	-	TRBJ2-5	CASSLVGQGQETQYF	TGTGCCAGCAGCTTAGTTGGTCAGGGTCAAGAGACCCAGTACTTC
TRBV28	-	-	TRBJ1-6	CASSLALNSPLHF	TGTGCCAGCAGTCTCGCCCTTAATTCACCCCTCCACTTT
TRBV15	-	TRBD2	TRBJ2-5	CATSRAGGAGKTQYF	TGTGCCACCAGCAGAGCCGGGGGGGCCGGAAAGACCCAGTACTTC
TRBV18	-	-	TRBJ2-1	CASSRWAPPDNEQFF	TGTGCCAGCTCACGTTGGGCACCCCCCGACAATGAGCAGTTCTTC
TRBV7-2	-	-	TRBJ1-2	CASSGGDTYGYTF	TGTGCCAGCAGCGGGGGGGACACCTATGGCTACACCTTC
TRBV6-5	-	-	TRBJ1-2	CASRAIDELQGYTF	TGTGCCAGCAGAGCAATCGACGAATTGCAGGGCTACACCTTC
TRBV9	-	-	TRBJ2-3	CASSVDPAPTDTQYF	TGTGCCAGCAGCGTAGATCCAGCGCCCACAGATACGCAGTATTTT
TRBV7-2	-	-	TRBJ1-1	CASSFQGVNTEAFF	TGTGCCAGCAGCTTTCAGGGCGTGAACACTGAAGCTTTCTTT
TRBV28	once	-	TRBJ1-1	CASSLGGVLNTEAFF	TGTGCCAGCAGTTTGGGGGGAGTGCTGAACACTGAAGCTTTCTTT
TRBV6-6	few	TRBD1	TRBJ2-7	CASSTTGIGEQYF	TGTGCCAGCAGTACGACAGGGATCGGGGAGCAGTACTTC